These 20 T cell receptor beta chains originate from one sample sequenced in a study of control samples from healthy donors and cancer patients. The protocol was immunoSEQ multiplex PCR, while the TCRdb copy is restricted to in-frame clones and leaves out a portion. This table has roughly 100,000 clones, about 91% appearing once. Material for sequencing was blood. The receptors come from a young woman in good health.

The chain couples TRBV2 to TRBJ2-1; 14 bases match TRBD2. The germline gives CDR1 SNHLY, CDR2 FYNNEI. The CDR3 is 16 residues long. V shed 5 bases and J 6 bases; nucleotides not matched to a gene: 6. As DNA, the CDR3 is TGTGCCAGCAGTCCCCGACTAGCGGGGGGGCTCAATGAGCAGTTCTTC. It codes for CASSPRLAGGLNEQFF.

The chain couples TRBV6-2 or TRBV6-3 to TRBJ1-1, with D unclear. CDR1 and CDR2 from the germline V gene are MNHEY and SVGEGT. This CDR3 contains 15 residues. Trimming removed 2 bases at V and 3 bases at J, with 13 bases between. Here the CDR3 DNA reads TGTGCCAGCAGTTACCAGGTGGGTCTGGACACTGAAGCTTTCTTT. Translating gives CASSYQVGLDTEAFF.

The rearrangement uses TRBV25-1 and TRBJ1-3; the D gene is possibly TRBD1 (5 bases). The V end was cut by 4 bases, the J end by 6 bases, with 13 bases between. From germline, CDR1 is MGHDK and CDR2 SYGVNS. The CDR3 sequence is 14 residues long. The CDR3 nucleotides are TGTGCCAGCAGTGTTCAGGGAGTTTTAAACACCATATATTTT. It specifies CASSVQGVLNTIYF.

The J gene is TRBJ1-3, the V gene TRBV18, with 9 bases lining up with TRBD1. In germline, CDR1 is KGHSH, CDR2 LQKENI. J was trimmed by 2 bases and V by 3 bases; bases with no gene match: 5. CDR3 length: 16 amino acids. DNA for the CDR3: TGTGCCAGCTCACCCACCGGGACAGGGACTGGAAACACCATATATTTT. It encodes CASSPTGTGTGNTIYF.

The rearrangement links TRBV28 to TRBJ1-2; a possible D gene is TRBD1 (6 bases). CDR1 and CDR2 (germline): MDHEN, SYDVKM. The CDR3 loop spans 13 amino acids. V was clipped by 4 bases and J by 3 bases, with 9 bases between them. CDR3 amino acids: CASSSNRDYGYTF. The CDR3 DNA sequence: TGTGCCAGCAGTTCGAACAGGGACTATGGCTACACCTTC.

The CDR3 DNA is TGTGCCTGGAGTGAGGCTTTCTTT. Residues: CAWSEAFF. The rearrangement links TRBV30 to TRBJ1-1; D unresolved. In germline, CDR1 is GTSNPN, CDR2 SVGIG (reference sequence). V was pared by 1 base and J by 11 bases, with 2 bases between. The CDR3 is made up of 8 amino acids.

The chain carries TRBV6-5 and TRBJ1-1; 9 bases align to TRBD1. Germline loops: CDR1 MNHEY, CDR2 SVGAGI. The V and J ends lost 6 bases and 4 bases, in that order; junction bases with no gene match: 9. The CDR3 has 15 residues. The CDR3 loop reads CASSIQGAVGTEAFF. As DNA, the CDR3 is TGTGCCAGCAGCATACAGGGGGCAGTGGGCACTGAAGCTTTCTTT.

V is TRBV30 and J is TRBJ2-5; TRBD2 matches 7 bases. The ends lost 3 bases at V and 5 bases at J; junction bases unmatched: 9. Germline V CDR1 and CDR2: GTSNPN, SVGIG (reference sequence). CDR3 length equals 14 residues. In DNA form, the CDR3 reads TGTGCCTGGAGCAGAACTAGCGTGGCCGAGACCCAGTACTTC. This codes for CAWSRTSVAETQYF.

CDR3 protein: CARRDTNSYGYTF. The CDR3 DNA sequence: TGTGCCCGCCGGGACACCAACAGCTATGGCTACACCTTC. J is TRBJ1-2 and V is TRBV30; a weak D match, TRBD1 (6 bases). V lost 8 bases and J 4 bases, leaving 17 bases between the germline ends. Per germline, CDR1 GTSNPN and CDR2 SVGIG (reference sequence). The CDR3 extends over 13 amino acids. Supplemented by reference TRBV30 and TRBJ1-2, the full variable domain reads SQTIHQWPATLVQPVGSPLSLECTVEGTSNPNLYWYRQAAGRGLQLLFYSVGIGQISSEVPQNLSASRPQDRQFILSSKKLLLSDSGFYLCARRDTNSYGYTFGSGTRLTVV.

The chain couples TRBV6-4 to TRBJ2-1; TRBD2 agrees at 8 bases. CDR1 is MRHNA, CDR2 SNTAGT, per germline. The CDR3 length is 13 residues. J was trimmed by 7 bases and V by 4 bases; bases with no gene match: 3. The CDR3 sequence: CASSVSGSNEQFF. The DNA of the CDR3 is TGTGCCAGCAGTGTCAGCGGGAGTAATGAGCAGTTCTTC.

The chain recombines TRBV21-1 with TRBJ2-5; TRBD1, the D gene given by the table, was not confirmed from the DNA. TRBV21-1 is tagged as a pseudogene. This CDR3 is built from 14 residues. CDR3 nucleotides: TGTGCCAGCAGCAATGACAGGGACCAAGAGACCCAGTACTTC. It codes for CASSNDRDQETQYF.

The chain links TRBV7-2 to TRBJ2-7; 9 nucleotides match TRBD2. Trimming at V came to 1 base and at J to 2 bases, leaving 6 bases not matched to a gene. The CDR3 spans 16 residues. CDR1 and CDR2 from the germline V gene are SGHTA and FQGNSA. CDR3 DNA: TGTGCCAGCAGCTTAGTGGCTAGCGGGGTCGCCTACGAGCAGTACTTC. Protein sequence: CASSLVASGVAYEQYF. The full variable domain, in which reference TRBV7-2 and TRBJ2-7 provide the parts outside the CDR3, is GAGVSQSPSNKVTEKGKDVELRCDPISGHTALYWYRQSLGQGLEFLIYFQGNSAPDKSGLPSDRFSAERTGGSVSTLTIQRTQQEDSAVYLCASSLVASGVAYEQYFGPGTRLTVT.

The chain has TRBV28 and TRBJ1-1; weak D call: TRBD1 (6 bases). CDR3 size: 12 residues. Deletions cut 7 bases from V and 1 base from J, with 7 bases between. CDR1 is MDHEN, CDR2 SYDVKM, per germline. CDR3 nucleotides: TGTGCCAGCAAGACAGGGAACACTGAAGCTTTCTTT. Translated, it gives CASKTGNTEAFF.

CDR3 sequence: CAWSQSGSGRNTEAFF. The CDR3 DNA is TGTGCCTGGAGTCAATCGGGAAGCGGACGGAACACTGAAGCTTTCTTT. V usage is TRBV30 and J usage is TRBJ1-1; D ambiguous. From germline, CDR1 is GTSNPN and CDR2 SVGIG (reference sequence). The CDR3 runs to 16 residues. Trimming removed 2 bases from V and 1 base from J, with 17 bases in between.

The chain joins TRBV4-3 to TRBJ1-4; D gene unclear. V lost 1 base, J lost 5 bases, and 11 bases lay in between. Germline V gene lookup returns CDR1 LGHNA and CDR2 YSLEER. The CDR3 has 15 residues. The chain's CDR3 is CASSQVPTANEKLFF. In DNA form, the CDR3 reads TGCGCCAGCAGCCAAGTACCAACAGCAAATGAAAAACTGTTTTTT.

The chain combines TRBV6-6 with TRBJ2-3; possible D gene TRBD2, 6 bases. V was cut by 6 bases and J by 7 bases, with 20 bases left in between. The CDR3 extends over 15 amino acids. Germline CDR1 MNHNY, CDR2 SVGAGI (reference sequence). CDR3 sequence reads: CASSDPSLAQNTQYF. The CDR3, as DNA: TGTGCCAGCAGCGATCCCTCCCTAGCGCAGAATACGCAGTATTTT.

This clone was seen a single time. V is TRBV27 and J is TRBJ1-1, with a possible D match to TRBD1 (5 bases). The CDR3 is made up of 15 amino acids. Germline V gene sequence: CDR1 MNHEY, CDR2 SMNVEV (reference sequence). The V end was cut by 2 bases, the J end by 3 bases, with 13 bases between. CDR3: CASSLSWGGYTEAFF. The CDR3 DNA is TGTGCCAGCAGTTTAAGCTGGGGGGGGTACACTGAAGCTTTCTTT.

The chain joins TRBV28 to TRBJ2-1, with 9 bases lining up with TRBD2. Germline V CDR1 and CDR2: MDHEN, SYDVKM. The V gene end was trimmed by 7 bases and the J gene end by 4 bases; junction bases not matched to a gene: 2. This CDR3 comprises 13 residues. The CDR3 DNA sequence: TGTGCCAGCAAGCTAGCGGGGTACAATGAGCAGTTCTTC. Translating gives CASKLAGYNEQFF.

The gene calls are TRBV6-4 and TRBJ2-3; weak D call: TRBD2 (6 bases). V was pared by 6 bases and J by 6 bases, with 16 bases between. The CDR3 totals 14 residues. Germline CDR1 reads MRHNA; CDR2 reads SNTAGT. The CDR3, as DNA: TGTGCCAGCAGGGCCGGGACTCCCCACGATACGCAGTATTTT. Its protein product is CASRAGTPHDTQYF.

The genes are TRBV3-1 (or the pseudogene TRBV3-2) and TRBJ1-6; TRBD1 aligns across 7 bases. Per germline, CDR1 LGHDT and CDR2 YNNKEL (reference sequence). CDR3 size: 16 residues. V was pared by 1 base and J by 2 bases, with 2 bases of the junction left unmatched. The CDR3 DNA follows: TGTGCCAGCAGCCAAGGCGGGACAGCCTATAATTCACCCCTCCACTTT. It specifies CASSQGGTAYNSPLHF.